Listed here are 26 T cell receptor beta chains from one sample, sequenced in a study of T cells in Graves' hyperthyroidism and ophthalmopathy. RNA transcripts yielded amplified TCR beta CDR3 regions. Initially, a first-round RT-PCR of the TCR CDR3 employed the HTBI primer set. MiXCR, applied by TCRdb to the multiplex PCR reads, yields one record per CDR3 protein. Of approximately 300,000 distinct CDR3 sequences in the sample, over 15% were seen once. Sequenced: blood. The receptors originated from a woman aged 60-75 years with Graves' ophthalmopathy.

The CDR3 DNA reads TGTGCCAGTAGTGACAGGGGTGTCGCTGAAAAACTGTTTTTT. Its protein product is CASSDRGVAEKLFF. This chain connects TRBV19 to TRBJ1-4, with TRBD1 identical over 8 bases. Germline V CDR1 and CDR2: LNHDA, SQIVND (reference sequence). The CDR3 is 14 amino acids. After removal of 5 bases from V and 7 bases from J, the junction contained 6 bases not matched to a gene.

There are many counts of this clonotype. The chain uses TRBV5-5 and TRBJ1-1, with 7 nucleotides matching TRBD1. Germline V gene data show CDR1 as SGHKS and CDR2 as YYEKEE (reference sequence). V dropped 0 bases and J dropped 7; count of bases not matched to a gene: 3. The CDR3 is made up of 13 amino acids. The CDR3 region has the DNA TGTGCCAGCAGCTTGGACGGACAGGTTGAAGCTTTCTTT. Translating gives CASSLDGQVEAFF.

This clonotype has ten or more counts. The CDR3 DNA reads TGTGCCAGCATGGGGCAGGGGGCGCGTGGCTACACCTTC. As protein: CASMGQGARGYTF. J is TRBJ1-2 and V is TRBV2; 8 nucleotides line up with TRBD1. V lost 7 bases, J lost 7 bases, and 8 bases stayed unmatched. Germline V gene lookup returns CDR1 SNHLY and CDR2 FYNNEI. The CDR3 covers 13 residues.

The genes are TRBV7-8 and TRBJ2-5, with 12 bases aligning to TRBD2. The germline V gene encodes CDR1 SGHVS and CDR2 FQNEAQ. V shed 7 bases, J shed 5 bases, and the junction held 8 bases outside the gene matches. The CDR3 length is 15 residues. Written as DNA, the CDR3 is TGTGCCAGCACTCAACTAGCGGGAGGTGGGGAGACCCAGTACTTC. This sequence encodes CASTQLAGGGETQYF.

The chain uses TRBV5-6 and TRBJ1-4, with D maybe TRBD1 (5 bases). The CDR3 extends over 15 amino acids. CDR1 is SGHDT and CDR2 is YYEEEE in the germline V gene. Between the trimmed V and J ends, which lost 1 base and 10 bases, there was a span of 17 bases. CDR3 DNA sequence: TGTGCCAGCAGCTTGCGGGGGGATGAATACGGAAAACTGTTTTTT. Protein: CASSLRGDEYGKLFF.

This clonotype has ten or more counts. This sequence joins TRBV19 and TRBJ2-1; D may be TRBD1 or TRBD2 (5 bases each). V was trimmed by 4 bases and J by 3 bases, leaving 19 bases between them. The V gene's germline CDR1 is LNHDA and CDR2 SQIVND (reference sequence). The CDR3 consists of 17 residues. CDR3 in amino acids: CASSTNRGLRSYNEQFF. CDR3 coding DNA: TGTGCCAGTAGTACCAACCGGGGCCTCAGAAGCTACAATGAGCAGTTCTTC.

The V gene is TRBV7-6, the J gene TRBJ1-1, with 7 nucleotides matching TRBD1. CDR3 size: 14 residues. Germline V gene lookup returns CDR1 SGHVS and CDR2 FNYEAQ. V was clipped by 2 bases and J by 6 bases; unmatched bases: 6. CDR3 sequence reads: CASSLPGTEPEAFF. Here the CDR3 DNA reads TGTGCCAGCAGCTTACCGGGGACAGAACCTGAAGCTTTCTTT.

In this sample, this clonotype turned up many times. V gene TRBV28 combines with J gene TRBJ1-1, with unresolved D. The ends were cut back, 6 bases at V and 1 base at J, with 12 bases in the middle. The CDR3 covers 14 residues. Germline loops: CDR1 MDHEN, CDR2 SYDVKM. CDR3 in amino acids: CASRIAIRNTEAFF. Here the CDR3 DNA reads TGTGCCAGCAGGATTGCCATAAGGAACACTGAAGCTTTCTTT.

This clonotype was observed at least ten times. This chain uses TRBV4-1 with TRBJ2-3; possibly TRBD1 for D (6 bases). V lost 0 bases, J lost 3 bases, and 10 bases lay in between. Looked up from germline, CDR1 is MGHRA and CDR2 is YSYEKL. The CDR3 runs to 15 residues. DNA of the CDR3: TGCGCCAGCAGCCAAGATAGACAGGCGACAGATACGCAGTATTTT. Its translation: CASSQDRQATDTQYF.

The chain links TRBV6-1 to TRBJ1-3; no definite D call. The CDR3 loop spans 14 amino acids. V dropped 6 bases and J dropped 3 bases, with 12 bases sitting between them. Germline CDR1 reads MNHNS; CDR2 reads SASEGT. CDR3 residues: CASSPYGYGNTIYF. CDR3 bases: TGTGCCAGCAGCCCCTACGGGTATGGAAACACCATATATTTT.

This clonotype showed up many times. The V and J genes are TRBV2 and TRBJ2-7, with 10 positions matching TRBD2. V was pared by 11 bases and J by 0 bases, with 4 bases of the junction left unmatched. This CDR3 spans 13 amino acids. The V gene's germline CDR1 is SNHLY and CDR2 FYNNEI. CDR3 bases: TGTGCCGGAGGGACTAGCGCCTCCTACGAGCAGTACTTC. It specifies CAGGTSASYEQYF.

A few counts support this clonotype. This chain connects TRBV4-1 to TRBJ2-5, with D possibly called TRBD1 or TRBD2 (6 bases each). Germline CDR1 is MGHRA and CDR2 is YSYEKL. This CDR3 has 16 amino acids. V was pared by 4 bases and J by 5 bases, with 20 bases between. The CDR3 region has the DNA TGCGCCAGCAGCCGAAAACAGGGCGCTGGGGGGGAGACCCAGTACTTC. Translated: CASSRKQGAGGETQYF.

CDR3 coding DNA: TGCGCCAGCAGCCTCCAAAAGGGCACTGAAGCTTTCTTT. This sequence encodes CASSLQKGTEAFF. The rearrangement uses TRBV5-1 and TRBJ1-1, with D hard to call. The CDR3 sequence is 13 residues long. In germline, CDR1 is SGHRS, CDR2 YFSETQ. V gave up 4 bases and J gave up 4 bases, with 11 bases separating them. Full variable domain (outside the CDR3, taken from reference TRBV5-1 and TRBJ1-1): KAGVTQTPRYLIKTRGQQVTLSCSPISGHRSVSWYQQTPGQGLQFLFEYFSETQRNKGNFPGRFSGRQFSNSRSEMNVSTLELGDSALYLCASSLQKGTEAFFGQGTRLTVV.

There are many counts of this clonotype. V gene TRBV5-6 combines with J gene TRBJ2-5; the D gene is possibly TRBD2 (6 bases). V was cut by 4 bases and J by 2 bases, with 15 bases left in between. There are 15 residues in the CDR3. Germline CDR1 and CDR2: SGHDT and YYEEEE. In nucleotides, the CDR3 is TGTGCCAGCAGCCCTCCCCGCGGGGATCAAGAGACCCAGTACTTC. This sequence encodes CASSPPRGDQETQYF.

The chain uses TRBV27 and TRBJ1-5, with 9 bases that match TRBD1. Germline V gene sequence: CDR1 MNHEY, CDR2 SMNVEV (reference sequence). V was pared by 6 bases and J by 7 bases, with 10 bases of the junction left unmatched. This CDR3 comprises 15 residues. CDR3 residues: CASRSTTGGWQPQHF. As DNA, the CDR3 is TGTGCCAGCAGATCTACGACAGGGGGATGGCAGCCCCAGCATTTT.

Many counts were recorded for this clonotype. The chain recombines TRBV18 with TRBJ1-1, with D tentatively TRBD1 (5 bases). V was shortened by 6 bases and J by 1 base, with 15 bases between the two germline ends. This CDR3 region has 15 residues. Germline V gene sequence: CDR1 KGHSH, CDR2 LQKENI. CDR3 nucleotide sequence: TGTGCCAGCTCTCTCCTCACAGGACAGAACACTGAAGCTTTCTTT. Translation gives CASSLLTGQNTEAFF.

This clonotype was counted at least ten times. V is TRBV27 and J is TRBJ2-7, with 8 bases aligning to TRBD1. V gave up 6 bases and J gave up 2 bases; unmatched junction bases: 9. Germline V CDR1 and CDR2: MNHEY, SMNVEV (reference sequence). The CDR3 is made up of 15 amino acids. CDR3: CASRGQTGATYEQYF. The CDR3 nucleotides are TGTGCCAGCAGGGGGCAGACAGGGGCCACCTACGAGCAGTACTTC.

The sample holds a few counts of this clonotype. J is TRBJ1-4 and V is TRBV6-1; D is possibly TRBD1 (5 bases). The CDR3 has 15 residues. V was shortened by 4 bases and J by 1 base, with 10 bases between the two germline ends. Germline-derived CDR1 and CDR2 are MNHNS and SASEGT. CDR3 sequence: CASSGRDGTNEKLFF. The CDR3 DNA is TGTGCCAGCAGTGGGCGGGACGGAACTAATGAAAAACTGTTTTTT.

The chain is built from TRBV20-1 and TRBJ2-1, with TRBD2 matching over 11 bases. CDR3 length: 15 residues. V gave up 3 bases and J gave up 7 bases; unmatched junction bases: 8. Germline lookup yields CDR1 DFQATT and CDR2 SNEGSKA (reference sequence). The CDR3 protein is CSARIAGGPRNEQFF. The CDR3 DNA reads TGCAGTGCTAGGATAGCGGGGGGGCCGCGGAATGAGCAGTTCTTC.

This clonotype was counted at least ten times. V and J are TRBV11-2 and TRBJ2-7; 7 positions agree with TRBD2. CDR3 length: 15 amino acids. V shed 5 bases, J shed 5 bases, and the junction held 12 bases outside the gene matches. Germline V gives CDR1 SGHAT, CDR2 FQNNGV. The CDR3 here is CASSPQGGSLHEQYF. CDR3 bases: TGTGCCAGCAGCCCCCAGGGCGGGAGTCTCCACGAGCAGTACTTC.

At least ten counts were recorded for this clonotype. J is TRBJ2-3 and V is TRBV2; D unresolved. From germline, CDR1 is SNHLY and CDR2 FYNNEI. V lost 7 bases, J lost 0 bases, and 8 bases lay in between. The CDR3 loop spans 13 amino acids. The CDR3 region has the DNA TGTGCCAGCACGTACTACAGCACAGATACGCAGTATTTT. Protein product: CASTYYSTDTQYF. The complete variable domain, with remaining parts taken from reference TRBV2 and TRBJ2-3, reads EPEVTQTPSHQVTQMGQEVILRCVPISNHLYFYWYRQILGQKVEFLVSFYNNEISEKSEIFDDQFSVERPDGSNFTLKIRSTKLEDSAMYFCASTYYSTDTQYFGPGTRLTVL.

In this sample, this clonotype turned up many times. This chain joins TRBV29-1 and TRBJ2-3; TRBD2 agrees at 11 bases. CDR3 length: 17 residues. CDR1 and CDR2 from the germline V gene are SQVTM and ANQGSEA. The V segment lost 4 bases and the J segment 0 bases; nucleotides outside the gene matches: 9. The CDR3 nucleotides are TGCAGCGTTGGGGGTCTATGGACTAGCGGGAGCACAGATACGCAGTATTTT. It is translated as CSVGGLWTSGSTDTQYF.

This clonotype was observed many times. The chain uses TRBV28 and TRBJ1-2, with D maybe TRBD1 (5 bases). The CDR3 runs to 15 residues. The germline CDR1 and CDR2 sequences are MDHEN and SYDVKM. V lost 10 bases, J lost 2 bases, and 20 bases lay in between. The chain's CDR3 is CATNPLGGRNYGYTF. The CDR3 DNA sequence: TGTGCCACCAACCCTCTCGGGGGAAGAAACTATGGCTACACCTTC.

The chain carries TRBV5-1 and TRBJ2-7; D perhaps matches TRBD2 (5 bases). Germline loops: CDR1 SGHRS, CDR2 YFSETQ. V lost 5 bases, J lost 4 bases, and 16 bases lay in between. This CDR3 spans 14 amino acids. CDR3 in amino acids: CASSEMARGYEQYF. CDR3 bases: TGCGCCAGCAGTGAAATGGCCCGGGGATACGAGCAGTACTTC.

The chain uses TRBV6-1 and TRBJ2-3, with D possibly TRBD1 on 7 matching bases. This CDR3 contains 15 residues. Germline V gene lookup returns CDR1 MNHNS and CDR2 SASEGT. V gave up 5 bases and J gave up 6 bases, with 18 bases separating them. CDR3 residues: CASSHRQGGVDTQYF. The CDR3 bases are TGTGCCAGCAGTCACCGACAGGGAGGTGTGGATACGCAGTATTTT.

CDR3 nucleotides: TGTGCCAGCAGTTACCCAGGCGGGGGCGGCACTGAAGCTTTCTTT. It translates to CASSYPGGGGTEAFF. This chain joins TRBV6-5 and TRBJ1-1, with D tentatively TRBD1 (6 bases). The CDR3 runs to 15 residues. Germline CDR1 is MNHEY and CDR2 is SVGAGI. V was cut by 2 bases and J by 4 bases, with 14 bases left in between.